This T cell receptor beta chain was profiled in a study of T cells in Graves' hyperthyroidism and ophthalmopathy. Study findings and constraints: Ophthalmopathy and stable hyperthyroidism were separated by a 13 V-J model.

Looked up from germline, CDR1 is SEHNR and CDR2 is FQNEAQ (reference sequence). V lost 5 bases to trimming and J lost 1 base, with 12 bases between them. The CDR3 sequence is 14 residues long. Enrolled ophthalmopathy patients presented with a Clinical Activity Score of at least 3, a NOSPECS grade of at least 4, and disease duration under 3 months. Extraction of PBMCs used about 9.2 ml of fresh peripheral blood. There are many counts of this clonotype. Antigen unknown. What was amplified from RNA transcripts were TCR beta CDR3 regions. Using the HTBI primer set, a first-round RT-PCR was run on the TCR CDR3. One entry per CDR3 protein results from TCRdb running MiXCR on the multiplex PCR reads. Of over 450,000 distinct CDR3 sequences listed, roughly 15% are singletons.

The gene calls are TRBV7-9 and TRBJ2-7; D is possibly TRBD2 (5 bases). The sequence derives from a woman aged 18-30 years with Graves' ophthalmopathy. Sequencing input: blood. CDR3: CASSPPGTSYEQYF. The CDR3 nucleotides are TGTGCCAGCAGCCCACCGGGAACTTCCTACGAGCAGTACTTC.